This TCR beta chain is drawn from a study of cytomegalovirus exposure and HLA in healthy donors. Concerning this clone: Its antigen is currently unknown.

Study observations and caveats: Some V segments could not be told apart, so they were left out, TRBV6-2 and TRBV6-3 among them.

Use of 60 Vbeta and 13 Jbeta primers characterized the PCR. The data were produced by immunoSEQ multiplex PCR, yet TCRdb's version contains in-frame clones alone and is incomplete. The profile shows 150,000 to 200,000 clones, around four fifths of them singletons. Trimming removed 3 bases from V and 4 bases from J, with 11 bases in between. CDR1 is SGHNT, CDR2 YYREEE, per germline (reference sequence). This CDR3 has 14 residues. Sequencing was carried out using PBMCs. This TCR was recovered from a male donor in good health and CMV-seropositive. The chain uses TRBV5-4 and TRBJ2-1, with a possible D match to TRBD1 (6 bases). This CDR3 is CASSSQGQYNEQFF. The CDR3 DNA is TGTGCCAGCAGCTCACAGGGCCAGTACAATGAGCAGTTCTTC. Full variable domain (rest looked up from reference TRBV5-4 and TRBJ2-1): ETGVTQSPTHLIKTRGQQVTLRCSSQSGHNTVSWYQQALGQGPQFIFQYYREEENGRGNFPPRFSGLQFPNYSSELNVNALELDDSALYLCASSSQGQYNEQFFGPGTRLTVL.